These 27 T cell receptor delta chains were sequenced from one sample in a study of Vδ1+ human thymocytes (dated by TCRdb to about 2018). TCRdb records Illumina MiSeq as the sequencer. RNA extraction was carried out with the RNeasy mini kit, and reverse transcription was then done using Superscript III. To generate the CDR3 amplicons, a multiplex PCR was run using pooled V-gene forward primers together with a constant-region reverse primer that carried Illumina adaptor overhangs. In TCRdb, clones were called once more from the public reads by CATT, and rows of identical DNA were later combined. The sample table records fewer than 90,000 delta-chain clones; around 35% of these occur just once. Approximately 0.25% of the sample comes from the top ten. General findings and caveats noted by the study authors: In contrast to oligoclonal peripheral blood repertoires, thymic TRG and TRD repertoires appeared to be highly polyclonal with Gaussian CDR3 length distributions.

Antigens of these TCRs are unknown. Sequenced input: Vdelta1+ gamma-delta thymocytes from the thymus. The sample's cell subset or site, from its label and the paper: FACS-sorted CD3+ TCRalphabeta- TCRVdelta1+ TCRVdelta2- thymocytes. These receptors were taken from a boy under two years old who had congenital heart surgery.

This clone was counted between two and nine times. The rearrangement joins TRDV1 to TRDJ1, with 10 nucleotides matching TRDD3. CDR1 TSWWSYY and CDR2 QGS come from the germline V gene. The CDR3 is 22 amino acids. V lost 0 bases, J lost 1 base, and 20 bases stayed unmatched. As DNA, the CDR3 is TGTGCTCTTGGGGAACTATTTCCTACAGGGGAACTGGGGGATGTGGTCACCGATAAACTCATCTTT. This gives the protein CALGELFPTGELGDVVTDKLIF.

This rearrangement joins TRDV1 to TRDJ1, with 9 bases aligning to TRDD3. The germline CDR1 and CDR2 sequences are TSWWSYY and QGS. The CDR3 sequence is 19 residues long. The J segment lost 3 bases and the V segment lost 1 base, leaving 15 bases of the junction unmatched. DNA for the CDR3: TGTGCTCTTGGGGAACGGCCTCGAGGGCTGGGGGATGGATCCGATAAACTCATCTTT. This codes for CALGERPRGLGDGSDKLIF.

This clone was picked up a small number of times. The chain combines TRDV1 with TRDJ1; the D gene is possibly TRDD3 (5 bases). V was clipped by 0 bases and J by 0 bases, with 23 bases between them. This CDR3 is built from 20 residues. CDR1 is TSWWSYY, CDR2 QGS, per germline. The CDR3 nucleotides read TGTGCTCTTGGGGAACTACTACGGAGTGGGATTTCCCGCTACACCGATAAACTCATCTTT. As protein: CALGELLRSGISRYTDKLIF.

Comments on this clone: Within the sample, other DNA sequences also encode this same CDR3. The chain carries TRDV1 and TRDJ1, with 9 bases lining up with TRDD3. J lost 0 bases, V lost 3 bases, and 26 bases had no gene match. The CDR3 has 23 amino acids. Per germline, CDR1 TSWWSYY and CDR2 QGS. The CDR3 nucleotides are TGTGCTCTTGGGGAGCTCCAGCAAAACCTTTACTGGGGGACCCTGCTGTACACCGATAAACTCATCTTT. It translates to CALGELQQNLYWGTLLYTDKLIF.

In regard to this clone: Other nucleotide sequences in the sample specify the same CDR3. The rearrangement uses TRDV1 and TRDJ1; unclear D gene. Trimming stripped 1 base from V and 2 bases from J, with 23 bases between. This CDR3 contains 19 residues. The germline CDR1 and CDR2 sequences are TSWWSYY and QGS. CDR3 loop: CALGEPNPPAHCETDKLIF. The CDR3 coding sequence is TGTGCTCTTGGGGAACCCAATCCCCCGGCTCATTGTGAGACCGATAAACTCATCTTT.

This rearrangement joins TRDV1 to TRDJ1, with 11 bases fitting TRDD3. Germline values: CDR1 TSWWSYY, CDR2 QGS. CDR3 length: 30 amino acids. J gave up 2 bases and V 0 bases, and 44 bases lay outside the gene matches. The CDR3: CALGELGIGSYVPPVLPRVLGDMGTDKLIF. The DNA for the CDR3 is TGTGCTCTTGGGGAACTAGGTATTGGTTCCTACGTTCCTCCGGTCCTCCCACGCGTACTGGGGGATATGGGGACCGATAAACTCATCTTT.

The chain joins TRDV1 to TRDJ2, with TRDD3 matching over 9 bases. Germline V gives CDR1 TSWWSYY, CDR2 QGS. The V gene end was trimmed by 2 bases and the J gene end by 0 bases; junction bases not matched to a gene: 22. The CDR3 spans 23 residues. This CDR3 is CALGEGEMGIRQIPHPLTAQLFF. DNA of the CDR3: TGTGCTCTTGGGGAAGGAGAAATGGGGATACGTCAAATACCCCATCCTTTGACAGCACAACTCTTCTTT.

The chain recombines TRDV1 with TRDJ1; D might be TRDD3 (5 bases). Germline CDR1 and CDR2: TSWWSYY and QGS. The CDR3 consists of 14 residues. With 7 bases removed from V and 0 bases from J, the gap between germline ends came to 12 bases. As DNA, the CDR3 is TGTGCTCTTGATTGTCCGGGGGACACCGATAAACTCATCTTT. This sequence encodes CALDCPGDTDKLIF.

The chain joins TRDV1 to TRDJ1; D is unresolved. The V gene lost 6 bases and the J gene lost 0 bases, with 26 bases spanning the gap. Germline CDR1 reads TSWWSYY; CDR2 reads QGS. This CDR3 region has 19 residues. The CDR3 sequence: CALGPPVCGPPCYTDKLIF. The CDR3 coding sequence is TGTGCTCTTGGTCCCCCCGTCTGTGGGCCGCCATGCTACACCGATAAACTCATCTTT.

The chain carries TRDV1 and TRDJ1; TRDD3 aligns across 9 bases. From germline, CDR1 is TSWWSYY and CDR2 QGS. Trimming cost V 3 bases and J 0 bases; bases outside gene matches: 20. The length of the CDR3 is 21 residues. The CDR3 coding sequence is TGTGCTCTTGGGGAGGTTCCTTTCCTTAGGCCTGGGGGATGTCACACCGATAAACTCATCTTT. It yields the protein CALGEVPFLRPGGCHTDKLIF.

The chain links TRDV2 to TRDJ3; D uncertain. Trimming shortened V by 3 bases and J by 0 bases, and 20 bases separated the two germline ends. Germline CDR1 and CDR2: GEAIGNYY and EKD. The CDR3 extends over 20 amino acids. CDR3 amino acids: CACDHRILTPSSWDTRQMFF. DNA of the CDR3: TGTGCCTGTGACCACAGAATTCTTACTCCCAGCTCCTGGGACACCCGACAGATGTTTTTC.

Concerning this clone itself: The same CDR3 also results from other DNA sequences found in this sample. The rearrangement links TRDV1 to TRDJ1, with 8 bases aligning to TRDD3. This CDR3 has 19 amino acids. CDR1 TSWWSYY and CDR2 QGS come from the germline V gene. The trim removed 4 bases at V and 0 bases at J, leaving 16 bases unmatched. For the CDR3, the DNA is TGTGCTCTTGGGGTACTGGAGCCGTACTGGGGGTTCTACACCGATAAACTCATCTTT. The encoded protein is CALGVLEPYWGFYTDKLIF.

This clone was detected a few times. The sample contains more than one DNA sequence encoding this CDR3. This chain links TRDV1 with TRDJ1, with TRDD3 matching over 11 bases. Unmatched junction bases numbered 17, after V lost 2 bases and J lost 3 bases. The CDR3 runs 20 residues. CDR1 is TSWWSYY, CDR2 QGS, per germline. The CDR3 spells CALGESRARPGGYRADKLIF. The CDR3 bases are TGTGCTCTTGGGGAATCACGGGCGAGGCCTGGGGGATACCGGGCCGATAAACTCATCTTT.

The chain is built from TRDV1 and TRDJ1; perhaps TRDD3 as D (6 bases). V lost 4 bases and J 0 bases, leaving 21 bases between the germline ends. The CDR3 length is 18 residues. Germline CDR1 reads TSWWSYY; CDR2 reads QGS. The CDR3 loop is CALGGVSPPGVYTDKLIF. CDR3 DNA: TGTGCTCTTGGGGGAGTTTCCCCCCCTGGGGTATACACCGATAAACTCATCTTT.

The chain joins TRDV1 to TRDJ1; D not certain. Germline V gives CDR1 TSWWSYY, CDR2 QGS. The CDR3 extends over 16 amino acids. Trimming cost V 0 bases and J 3 bases, with 14 bases left between them. DNA for the CDR3: TGTGCTCTTGGGGAACTGAGGGGTTGGGACCCCGATAAACTCATCTTT. This codes for CALGELRGWDPDKLIF.

The chain carries TRDV1 and TRDJ1; maybe TRDD2 (6 bases). The CDR3 is made up of 15 amino acids. Germline V gene sequence: CDR1 TSWWSYY, CDR2 QGS. The V gene lost 2 bases and the J gene lost 9 bases, with 19 bases spanning the gap. CDR3 coding DNA: TGTGCTCTTGGGGAATGGCCTTCCCCATGGTCGCAACTCATCTTT. It translates to CALGEWPSPWSQLIF.

This clone was seen only a few times. The chain has TRDV1 and TRDJ1; D perhaps matches TRDD3 (9 bases). V was trimmed by 1 base and J by 5 bases, leaving 44 bases between them. The CDR3 is 25 residues long. From germline, CDR1 is TSWWSYY and CDR2 QGS. CDR3 DNA: TGTGCTCTTGGGGAACGGCCTGAGGGCCTACAGGAGAGGACTGGGGGACCTTCCTTCCTAGATAAACTCATCTTT. Protein: CALGERPEGLQERTGGPSFLDKLIF.

J is TRDJ1 and V is TRDV1; perhaps TRDD1 as D (6 bases). The V and J ends lost 5 bases and 3 bases respectively, with 22 bases between them. This CDR3 is 17 amino acids long. Germline V lookup: CDR1 TSWWSYY, CDR2 QGS. The CDR3 DNA follows: TGTGCTCTTGGGAAAATAGGGTACGCCTACTATCCCGATAAACTCATCTTT. It codes for CALGKIGYAYYPDKLIF.

V is TRDV1 and J is TRDJ1; possible D gene TRDD2, 6 bases. Looked up from germline, CDR1 is TSWWSYY and CDR2 is QGS. This CDR3 spans 21 amino acids. V was shortened by 4 bases and J by 0 bases, with 30 bases between the two germline ends. CDR3 protein: CALGVPLLNFLGPYYTDKLIF. Written as DNA, the CDR3 is TGTGCTCTTGGGGTACCCCTTCTCAACTTCCTCGGCCCCTATTACACCGATAAACTCATCTTT.

This clone was picked up a small number of times. This chain connects TRDV1 to TRDJ1, with TRDD1 as a possible D gene (5 bases). The V gene lost 2 bases and the J gene lost 2 bases, with 30 bases spanning the gap. The CDR3 sequence is 21 residues long. The germline V gene encodes CDR1 TSWWSYY and CDR2 QGS. This CDR3 reads CALGEEFIVRRGRRWTDKLIF. The CDR3 DNA follows: TGTGCTCTTGGGGAAGAATTTATAGTACGTAGGGGCCGAAGGTGGACCGATAAACTCATCTTT.

The J gene is TRDJ1, the V gene TRDV1, with 8 bases lining up with TRDD3. This CDR3 has 18 residues. J was trimmed by 0 bases and V by 4 bases; bases with no gene match: 13. Germline V gene data show CDR1 as TSWWSYY and CDR2 as QGS. The CDR3 protein is CALGARPCWGMYTDKLIF. Here the CDR3 DNA reads TGTGCTCTTGGGGCCCGTCCTTGTTGGGGGATGTACACCGATAAACTCATCTTT.

Notes on this clone: One junction end disagrees with the germline gene, perhaps due to a read error. The rearrangement links TRDV1 to TRDJ1, with 8 bases fitting TRDD3. This CDR3 comprises 18 residues. Looked up from germline, CDR1 is TSWWSYY and CDR2 is QGS. The chain's CDR3 is CALGELLSSGIPADNLIF. As DNA, the CDR3 is TGTGCTCTTGGGGAACTCCTGTCCTCGGGGATACCGGCCGATAACCTCATCTTT.

This chain connects TRDV1 to TRDJ1; 8 bases match TRDD3. The length of the CDR3 is 23 residues. V shed 0 bases, J shed 0 bases, and the junction held 24 bases outside the gene matches. The V gene's germline CDR1 is TSWWSYY and CDR2 QGS. Here the CDR3 reads CALGELSRQGYAPNPTYTDKLIF. CDR3 in DNA: TGTGCTCTTGGGGAACTAAGTAGGCAGGGATACGCGCCCAATCCTACTTACACCGATAAACTCATCTTT.

This clone has just a few counts. The chain recombines TRDV1 with TRDJ1; 11 bases match TRDD3. CDR3 length equals 19 residues. The V segment lost 0 bases and the J segment 8 bases; nucleotides outside the gene matches: 17. Germline CDR1 and CDR2: TSWWSYY and QGS. Here the CDR3 reads CALGELYGRTGGYLNKLIF. CDR3 DNA sequence: TGTGCTCTTGGGGAACTGTACGGTCGTACTGGGGGATATCTAAACAAACTCATCTTT.

The chain employs TRDV1 and TRDJ1, with 9 bases aligning to TRDD3. The CDR3 is made up of 17 amino acids. The V gene end was trimmed by 1 base and the J gene end by 7 bases; junction bases not matched to a gene: 13. CDR1 TSWWSYY and CDR2 QGS come from the germline V gene. This CDR3 is CALGERVPVLGDLKLIF. The CDR3 bases are TGTGCTCTTGGGGAACGGGTCCCGGTACTGGGGGACCTTAAACTCATCTTT.

The chain employs TRDV1 and TRDJ1, with 7 bases matching TRDD2. Losses at the gene ends were 4 bases for V and 6 bases for J; bases not matched to a gene: 14. This CDR3 comprises 16 residues. Per the germline V gene, CDR1 is TSWWSYY and CDR2 is QGS. The CDR3 DNA reads as TGTGCTCTTGGGGCCCTTCCTCCGCCACTTCTCAATAAACTCATCTTT. Amino acid sequence: CALGALPPPLLNKLIF.

A remark on this clone: This could be a read error, since a much larger clone is one nucleotide away. The chain is built from TRDV2 and TRDJ1, with TRDD3 matching over 7 bases. The CDR3 covers 16 residues. CDR1 and CDR2 (germline): GEAIGNYY, EKD. CDR3 region: CACATGLLGVTTKLIF. The CDR3 region has the DNA TGTGCCTGTGCCACCGGATTGCTGGGGGTCACCACGAAACTCATCTTT.